These T cell receptor beta chains were read from a single sample in a study of cytomegalovirus exposure and HLA in healthy donors. Only in-frame clones appear in the TCRdb table, and some are missing; sequencing was by immunoSEQ multiplex PCR. In the table there are over 70,000 clones, about four fifths of which are singletons. What was sequenced was PBMCs. The receptors originated from a middle-aged man in good health and CMV-seropositive. Each CDR3 is given with its conserved first and last residue. The D gene is left open where the match is weak. Size tells how often a clone was seen (once, few, many) or the class of an expanded clone, and some rows leave it out.

>TRBJ2-3|TRBV30|-|TRBD2
TGTGCCTGCGATAACCGACTAGCGGGAATAGATACGCAGTATTTT
CACDNRLAGIDTQYF
>TRBJ2-3|TRBV9|-|-
TGTGCCAGCAGCGTGGGCGGAGGAAGCACAGATACGCAGTATTTT
CASSVGGGSTDTQYF
>TRBJ1-1|TRBV19|-|TRBD1
TGTGCCAGTAGTAGAGGGGGACAGGGGGTGACTGAAGCTTTCTTT
CASSRGGQGVTEAFF
>TRBJ2-7|TRBV19|-|TRBD1
TGTGCCACCACCTTGGACGGACAGGGGGTCTACGAGCAGTACTTC
CATTLDGQGVYEQYF
>TRBJ2-2|TRBV2|once|TRBD1
TGTGCCAGCCATCGACAGGGTGTAAACGGGGAGCTGTTTTTT
CASHRQGVNGELFF
>TRBJ2-7|TRBV10-3|-|-
TGTGCCATCAAACCAGGGTCTGGATTGGGGTTAGACGAGCAGTACTTC
CAIKPGSGLGLDEQYF
>TRBJ2-2|TRBV7-8|-|-
TGTGCCAGCAGCCAGCGGGCAGGGCCTTATACCGAGGAGCTGTTTTTT
CASSQRAGPYTEELFF
>TRBJ2-3|TRBV4-3|-|-
TGCGCCAGCAGCCAAGTTCAGGGCAGCACAGATACGCAGTATTTT
CASSQVQGSTDTQYF
>TRBJ1-1|TRBV7-9|few|TRBD1
TGTGCCAGCAGCACCCCGGGGACAGGGGCCACTGAAGCTTTCTTT
CASSTPGTGATEAFF
>TRBJ1-5|TRBV7-9|-|-
TGTGCCAGCAGCTTCTTCAATCAGCCCCAGCATTTT
CASSFFNQPQHF